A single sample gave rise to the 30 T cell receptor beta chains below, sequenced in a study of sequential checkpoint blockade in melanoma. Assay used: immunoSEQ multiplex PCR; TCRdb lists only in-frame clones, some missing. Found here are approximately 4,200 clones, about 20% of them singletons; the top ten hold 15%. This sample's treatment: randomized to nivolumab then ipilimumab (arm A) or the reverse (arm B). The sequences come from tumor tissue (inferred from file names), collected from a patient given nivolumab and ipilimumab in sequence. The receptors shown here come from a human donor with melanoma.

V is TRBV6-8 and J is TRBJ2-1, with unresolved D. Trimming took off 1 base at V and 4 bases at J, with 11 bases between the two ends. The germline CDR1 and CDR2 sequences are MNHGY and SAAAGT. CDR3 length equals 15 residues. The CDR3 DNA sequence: TGTGCCAGCAGTTACTACGGACCTTCTTACAATGAGCAGTTCTTC. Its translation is CASSYYGPSYNEQFF.

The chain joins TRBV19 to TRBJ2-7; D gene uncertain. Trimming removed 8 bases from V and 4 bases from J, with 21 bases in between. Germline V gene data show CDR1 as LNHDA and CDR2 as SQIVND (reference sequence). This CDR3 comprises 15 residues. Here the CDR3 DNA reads TGTGCCAGTGCAACCCCCGGCTCTCCAGGATACGAGCAGTACTTC. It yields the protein CASATPGSPGYEQYF.

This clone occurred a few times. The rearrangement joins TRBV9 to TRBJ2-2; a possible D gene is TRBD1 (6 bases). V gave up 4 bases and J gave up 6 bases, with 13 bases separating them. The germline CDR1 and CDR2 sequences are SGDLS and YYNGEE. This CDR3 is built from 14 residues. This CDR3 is CASSPQWGPGELFF. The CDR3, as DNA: TGTGCCAGCAGCCCCCAATGGGGGCCCGGGGAGCTGTTTTTT.

The CDR3 nucleotides are TGCAGCGCCGCGACAGGCAGCCATGGGGCCAACGTCCTGACTTTC. Residues: CSAATGSHGANVLTF. The J gene is TRBJ2-6, the V gene TRBV29-1, with D maybe TRBD1 (6 bases). The V gene's germline CDR1 is SQVTM and CDR2 ANQGSEA. The CDR3 is made up of 15 amino acids. V lost 7 bases, J lost 3 bases, and 16 bases lay in between.

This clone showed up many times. The CDR3, as DNA: TGTGCCAGCAGCTTCGACAGGGGGCAGCTTGGCTACACCTTC. Its translation is CASSFDRGQLGYTF. This chain links TRBV11-3 with TRBJ1-2, with 10 nucleotides matching TRBD1. This CDR3 comprises 14 residues. V lost 3 bases to trimming and J lost 7 bases; unmatched junction nucleotides: 5. Germline V lookup: CDR1 SGHNT, CDR2 YENEEA.

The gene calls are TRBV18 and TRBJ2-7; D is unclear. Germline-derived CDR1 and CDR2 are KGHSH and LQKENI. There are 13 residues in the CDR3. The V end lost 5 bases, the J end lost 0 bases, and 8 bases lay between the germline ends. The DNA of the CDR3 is TGTGCCAGCTCAACTTCGAGCTCCTACGAGCAGTACTTC. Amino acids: CASSTSSSYEQYF.

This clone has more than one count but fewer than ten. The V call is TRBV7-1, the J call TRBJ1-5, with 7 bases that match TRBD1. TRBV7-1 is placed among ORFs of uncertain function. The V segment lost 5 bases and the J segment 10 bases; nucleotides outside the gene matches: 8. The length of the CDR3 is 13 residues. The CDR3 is CASSQDRPSPQHF. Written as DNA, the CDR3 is TGTGCCAGCAGCCAGGACAGGCCTTCTCCCCAGCATTTT.

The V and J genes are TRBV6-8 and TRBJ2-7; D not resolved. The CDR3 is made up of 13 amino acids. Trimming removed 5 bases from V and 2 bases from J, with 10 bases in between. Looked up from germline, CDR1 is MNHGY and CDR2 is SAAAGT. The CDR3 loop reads CASSVDKTYEQYF. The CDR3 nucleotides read TGTGCCAGCAGTGTAGACAAAACCTACGAGCAGTACTTC.

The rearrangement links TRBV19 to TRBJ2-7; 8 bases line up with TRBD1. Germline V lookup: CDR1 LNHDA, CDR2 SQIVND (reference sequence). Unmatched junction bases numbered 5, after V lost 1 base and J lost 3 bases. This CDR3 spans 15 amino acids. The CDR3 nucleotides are TGTGCCAGTAGTATAGGAACACAGGGGGGCTACGAGCAGTACTTC. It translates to CASSIGTQGGYEQYF.

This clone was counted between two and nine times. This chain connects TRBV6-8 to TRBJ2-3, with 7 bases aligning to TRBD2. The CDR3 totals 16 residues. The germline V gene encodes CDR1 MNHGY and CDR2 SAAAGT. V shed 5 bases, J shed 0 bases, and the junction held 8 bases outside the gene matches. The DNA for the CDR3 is TGTGCCAGCAGTGTTTCTAGCGGAGCAAGCACAGATACGCAGTATTTT. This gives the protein CASSVSSGASTDTQYF.

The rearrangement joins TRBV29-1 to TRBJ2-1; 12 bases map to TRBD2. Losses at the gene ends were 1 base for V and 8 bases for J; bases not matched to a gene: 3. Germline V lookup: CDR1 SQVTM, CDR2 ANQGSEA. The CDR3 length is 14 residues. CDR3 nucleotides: TGCAGCGTTGAAGTCCTAGCGGGAGGGTATGAGCAGTTCTTC. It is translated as CSVEVLAGGYEQFF.

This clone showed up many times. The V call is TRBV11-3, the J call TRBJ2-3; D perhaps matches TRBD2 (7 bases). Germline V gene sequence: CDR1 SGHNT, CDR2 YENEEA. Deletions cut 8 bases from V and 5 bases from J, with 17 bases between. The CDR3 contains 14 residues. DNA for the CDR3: TGTGCCAGCCTCCGACGGGGGGCAGGAGATACGCAGTATTTT. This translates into CASLRRGAGDTQYF.

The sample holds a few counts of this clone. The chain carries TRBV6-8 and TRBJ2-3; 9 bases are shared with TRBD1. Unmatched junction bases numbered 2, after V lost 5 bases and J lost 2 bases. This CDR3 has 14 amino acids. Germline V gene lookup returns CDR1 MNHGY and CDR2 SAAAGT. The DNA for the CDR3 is TGTGCCAGCAGTGGACAGGGGATCACAGATACGCAGTATTTT. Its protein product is CASSGQGITDTQYF.

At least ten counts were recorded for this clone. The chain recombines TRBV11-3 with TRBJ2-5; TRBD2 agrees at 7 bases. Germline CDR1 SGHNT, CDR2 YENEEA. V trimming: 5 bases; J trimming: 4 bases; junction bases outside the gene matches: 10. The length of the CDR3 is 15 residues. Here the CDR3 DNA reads TGTGCCAGCAGCCCTCTACCCAGGGAGGGAGAGACCCAGTACTTC. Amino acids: CASSPLPREGETQYF.

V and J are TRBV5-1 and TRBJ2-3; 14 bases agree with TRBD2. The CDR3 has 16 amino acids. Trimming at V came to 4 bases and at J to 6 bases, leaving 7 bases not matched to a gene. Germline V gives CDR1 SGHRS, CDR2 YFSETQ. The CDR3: CASSVGTSGSSDTQYF. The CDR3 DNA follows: TGCGCCAGCAGCGTTGGGACTAGCGGGAGCAGTGATACGCAGTATTTT.

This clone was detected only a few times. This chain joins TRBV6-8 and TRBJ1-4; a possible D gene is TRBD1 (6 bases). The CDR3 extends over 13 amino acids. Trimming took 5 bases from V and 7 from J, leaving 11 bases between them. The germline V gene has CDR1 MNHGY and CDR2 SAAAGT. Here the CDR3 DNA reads TGTGCCAGCAGTGTGACAGGTGGTGAAAAACTGTTTTTT. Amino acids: CASSVTGGEKLFF.

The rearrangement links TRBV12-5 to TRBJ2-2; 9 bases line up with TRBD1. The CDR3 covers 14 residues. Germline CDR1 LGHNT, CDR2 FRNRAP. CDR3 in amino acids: CASILQGARGELFF. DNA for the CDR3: TGTGCCAGCATCCTACAGGGGGCAAGGGGGGAGCTGTTTTTT.

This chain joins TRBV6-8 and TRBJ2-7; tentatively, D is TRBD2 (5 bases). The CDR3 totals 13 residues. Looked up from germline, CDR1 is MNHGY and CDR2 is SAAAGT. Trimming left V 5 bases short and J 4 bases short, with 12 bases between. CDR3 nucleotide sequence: TGTGCCAGCAGTACCACTAGTTTTTACGAGCAGTACTTC. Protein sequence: CASSTTSFYEQYF.

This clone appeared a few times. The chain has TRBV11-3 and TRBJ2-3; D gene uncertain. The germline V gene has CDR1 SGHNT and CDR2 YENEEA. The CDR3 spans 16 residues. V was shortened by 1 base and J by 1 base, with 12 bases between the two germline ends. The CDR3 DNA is TGTGCCAGCAGCTTAGGCAGTCCCCTTGGCACAGATACGCAGTATTTT. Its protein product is CASSLGSPLGTDTQYF.

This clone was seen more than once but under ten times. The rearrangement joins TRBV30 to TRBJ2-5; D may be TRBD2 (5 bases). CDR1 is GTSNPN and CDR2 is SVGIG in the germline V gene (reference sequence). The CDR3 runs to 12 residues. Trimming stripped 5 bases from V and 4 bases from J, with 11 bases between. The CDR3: CAWVGEAETQYF. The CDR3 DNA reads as TGTGCCTGGGTGGGAGAGGCAGAGACCCAGTACTTC.

CDR3 DNA: TGCAGCGTTGAAGTTGGGTACCAAGAGACCCAGTACTTC. Its translation is CSVEVGYQETQYF. This chain uses TRBV29-1 with TRBJ2-5; no clear D gene. With 1 base removed from V and 0 bases from J, the gap between germline ends came to 6 bases. Germline CDR1 is SQVTM and CDR2 is ANQGSEA. The CDR3 consists of 13 residues.

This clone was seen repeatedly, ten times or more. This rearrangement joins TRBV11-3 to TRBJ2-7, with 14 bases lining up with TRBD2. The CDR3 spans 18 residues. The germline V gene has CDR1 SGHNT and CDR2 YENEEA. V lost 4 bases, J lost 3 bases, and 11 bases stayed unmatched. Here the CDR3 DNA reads TGTGCCAGCAGCTGGGGACTAGCGGGAGAAGATACCCTCTACGAGCAGTACTTC. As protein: CASSWGLAGEDTLYEQYF.

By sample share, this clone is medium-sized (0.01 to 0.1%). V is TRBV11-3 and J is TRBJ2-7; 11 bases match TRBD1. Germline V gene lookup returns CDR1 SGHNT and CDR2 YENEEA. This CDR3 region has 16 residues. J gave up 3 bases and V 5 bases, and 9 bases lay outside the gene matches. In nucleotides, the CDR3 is TGTGCCAGCAGCCCCCGCGGGGGGACAGGGGGCTACGAGCAGTACTTC. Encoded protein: CASSPRGGTGGYEQYF.

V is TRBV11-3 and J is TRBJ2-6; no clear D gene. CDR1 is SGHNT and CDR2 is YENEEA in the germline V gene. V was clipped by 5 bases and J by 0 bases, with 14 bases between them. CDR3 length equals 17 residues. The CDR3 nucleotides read TGTGCCAGCAGCCCATCGGGCCGGATCTCTGGGGCCAACGTCCTGACTTTC. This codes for CASSPSGRISGANVLTF. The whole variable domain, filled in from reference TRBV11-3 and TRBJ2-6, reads EAGVVQSPRYKIIEKKQPVAFWCNPISGHNTLYWYLQNLGQGPELLIRYENEEAVDDSQLPKDRFSAERLKGVDSTLKIQPAELGDSAVYLCASSPSGRISGANVLTFGAGSRLTVL.

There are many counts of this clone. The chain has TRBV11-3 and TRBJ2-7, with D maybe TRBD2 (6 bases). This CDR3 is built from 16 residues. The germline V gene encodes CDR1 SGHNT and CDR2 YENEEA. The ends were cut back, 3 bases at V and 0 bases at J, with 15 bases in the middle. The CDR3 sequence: CASSLEGGASSYEQYF. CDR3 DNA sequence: TGTGCCAGCAGCTTGGAGGGTGGGGCGAGCTCCTACGAGCAGTACTTC.

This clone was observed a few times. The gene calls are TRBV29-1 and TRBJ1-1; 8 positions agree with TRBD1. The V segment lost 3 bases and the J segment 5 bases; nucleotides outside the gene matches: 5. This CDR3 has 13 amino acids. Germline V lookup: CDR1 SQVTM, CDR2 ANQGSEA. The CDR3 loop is CSVDDRGGTEAFF. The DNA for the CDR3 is TGCAGCGTTGATGACAGGGGAGGTACTGAAGCTTTCTTT.

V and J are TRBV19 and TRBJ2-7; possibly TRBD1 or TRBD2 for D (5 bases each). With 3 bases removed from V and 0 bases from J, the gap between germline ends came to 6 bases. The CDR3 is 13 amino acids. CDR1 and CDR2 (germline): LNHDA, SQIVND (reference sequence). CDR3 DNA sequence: TGTGCCAGTAGTATGGGGGACTCCTACGAGCAGTACTTC. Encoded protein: CASSMGDSYEQYF.

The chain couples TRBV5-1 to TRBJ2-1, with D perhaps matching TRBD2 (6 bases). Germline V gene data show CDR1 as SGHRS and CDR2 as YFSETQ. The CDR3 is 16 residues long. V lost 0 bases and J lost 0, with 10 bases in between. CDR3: CASSLGGLGSYNEQFF. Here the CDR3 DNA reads TGCGCCAGCAGCTTGGGGGGACTCGGCTCCTACAATGAGCAGTTCTTC. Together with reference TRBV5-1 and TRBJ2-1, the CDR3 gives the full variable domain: KAGVTQTPRYLIKTRGQQVTLSCSPISGHRSVSWYQQTPGQGLQFLFEYFSETQRNKGNFPGRFSGRQFSNSRSEMNVSTLELGDSALYLCASSLGGLGSYNEQFFGPGTRLTVL.

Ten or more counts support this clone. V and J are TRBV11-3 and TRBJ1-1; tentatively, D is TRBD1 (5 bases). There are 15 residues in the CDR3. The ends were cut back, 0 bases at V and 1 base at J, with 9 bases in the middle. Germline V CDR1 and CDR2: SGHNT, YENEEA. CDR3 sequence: CASSLDQGQNTEAFF. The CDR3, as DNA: TGTGCCAGCAGCTTAGATCAGGGTCAGAACACTGAAGCTTTCTTT.

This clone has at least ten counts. CDR3 amino acids: CASSQAIGRETQYF. The CDR3 region has the DNA TGCGCCAGCAGCCAAGCGATAGGGAGGGAGACCCAGTACTTC. The V and J genes are TRBV4-1 and TRBJ2-5, with D perhaps TRBD2 (6 bases). With 1 base removed from V and 5 bases from J, the gap between germline ends came to 11 bases. Germline V CDR1 and CDR2: MGHRA, YSYEKL. The CDR3 is 14 amino acids.